Listed below are T cell receptor beta chains from one sample, sequenced in a study of regulatory T cells in long-lasting Graves disease. TCRdb ran MiXCR on the multiplex PCR reads and lists one entry per CDR3 protein. The sample holds around 500,000 distinct CDR3 sequences, 9.5% to 15% seen once. These sequences were also reported in another study, on T cells in Graves' hyperthyroidism and ophthalmopathy.

The starting material was peripheral blood mononuclear cells (PBMCs), obtained at new diagnosis, from a patient treated with antithyroid drugs. The source of these receptors is a woman aged 25 to 45 with Graves disease. Both conserved end residues are part of each CDR3. Each record gives: clone size, CDR3 length, D gene, J gene, V gene, CDR3 protein, CDR3 DNA. The D gene is left open where the match is weak. Clone size appears in some rows only: once, few, many, or a class for an expanded clone.

clone size: many; CDR3 length: 13; D gene: .; J gene: TRBJ2-7; V gene: TRBV6-5; CDR3 protein: CASSYSGPLEQYF; CDR3 DNA: TGTGCCAGCAGTTACTCGGGACCACTCGAGCAGTACTTC
clone size: many; CDR3 length: 12; D gene: .; J gene: TRBJ2-7; V gene: TRBV6-2/TRBV6-3; CDR3 protein: CASSYGNYEQYF; CDR3 DNA: TGTGCCAGCAGTTACGGGAACTACGAGCAGTACTTC
clone size: many; CDR3 length: 16; D gene: TRBD2; J gene: TRBJ2-7; V gene: TRBV7-2; CDR3 protein: CASSPWGSGSVSEQYF; CDR3 DNA: TGTGCCAGCAGCCCCTGGGGTAGCGGGAGTGTTAGCGAGCAGTACTTC
clone size: many; CDR3 length: 17; D gene: .; J gene: TRBJ1-1; V gene: TRBV20-1; CDR3 protein: CSALRDLSGRMNTEAFF; CDR3 DNA: TGCAGTGCTCTCAGAGATCTATCGGGCAGGATGAACACTGAAGCTTTCTTT
clone size: many; CDR3 length: 13; D gene: .; J gene: TRBJ2-2; V gene: TRBV2; CDR3 protein: CASSGGANGELFF; CDR3 DNA: TGTGCCAGCAGTGGGGGGGCTAACGGGGAGCTGTTTTTT
clone size: .; CDR3 length: 11; D gene: .; J gene: TRBJ2-2; V gene: TRBV5-1; CDR3 protein: CASSGTGELFF; CDR3 DNA: TGCGCCAGCAGCGGGACCGGGGAGCTGTTTTTT
clone size: many; CDR3 length: 11; D gene: TRBD1; J gene: TRBJ1-5; V gene: TRBV20-1; CDR3 protein: CSAGGQRPQHF; CDR3 DNA: TGCAGTGCTGGGGGACAGAGGCCCCAGCATTTT
clone size: .; CDR3 length: 12; D gene: .; J gene: TRBJ2-2; V gene: TRBV6-4; CDR3 protein: CASRGSREELFF; CDR3 DNA: TGTGCCAGCCGCGGGTCCCGGGAGGAGCTGTTTTTT
clone size: many; CDR3 length: 14; D gene: .; J gene: TRBJ2-7; V gene: TRBV28; CDR3 protein: CASSEQGDHYEQYF; CDR3 DNA: TGTGCCAGCAGTGAGCAGGGAGATCACTACGAGCAGTACTTC
clone size: many; CDR3 length: 16; D gene: TRBD1; J gene: TRBJ1-5; V gene: TRBV20-1; CDR3 protein: CSATTEGARLNQPQHF; CDR3 DNA: TGCAGTGCTACCACCGAGGGGGCCCGATTAAATCAGCCCCAGCATTTT
clone size: few; CDR3 length: 15; D gene: TRBD2; J gene: TRBJ2-7; V gene: TRBV6-1; CDR3 protein: CASSGLAGGPNEQYF; CDR3 DNA: TGTGCCAGCAGTGGCCTAGCGGGAGGTCCTAACGAGCAGTACTTC
clone size: many; CDR3 length: 16; D gene: TRBD2; J gene: TRBJ2-1; V gene: TRBV2; CDR3 protein: CASSEVGTSGRIEQFF; CDR3 DNA: TGTGCCAGCAGTGAGGTAGGGACTAGCGGGAGAATTGAGCAGTTCTTC
clone size: .; CDR3 length: 11; D gene: .; J gene: TRBJ2-5; V gene: TRBV25-1; CDR3 protein: CASSALNEQYF; CDR3 DNA: TGTGCCAGCAGTGCCCTCAATGAGCAGTACTTC
clone size: many; CDR3 length: 13; D gene: .; J gene: TRBJ2-1; V gene: TRBV27; CDR3 protein: CASSIRWGNEQFF; CDR3 DNA: TGTGCCAGCAGTATACGTTGGGGGAATGAGCAGTTCTTC
clone size: many; CDR3 length: 13; D gene: .; J gene: TRBJ2-1; V gene: TRBV2; CDR3 protein: CASKQAAYNEQFF; CDR3 DNA: TGTGCCAGCAAGCAAGCCGCTTACAATGAGCAGTTCTTC
clone size: .; CDR3 length: 13; D gene: .; J gene: TRBJ2-1; V gene: TRBV15; CDR3 protein: CATSEDGDNEQFF; CDR3 DNA: TGTGCCACCAGCGAAGACGGGGACAATGAGCAGTTCTTC
clone size: few; CDR3 length: 19; D gene: TRBD2; J gene: TRBJ2-2; V gene: TRBV30; CDR3 protein: CASTGGPTSGRGNTGELFF; CDR3 DNA: TGTGCCTCAACAGGGGGACCGACTAGCGGGAGGGGTAACACCGGGGAGCTGTTTTTT
clone size: few; CDR3 length: 14; D gene: .; J gene: TRBJ1-2; V gene: TRBV6-5; CDR3 protein: CASSYYSRPYGYTF; CDR3 DNA: TGTGCCAGCAGTTACTATAGCAGACCTTATGGCTACACCTTC
clone size: .; CDR3 length: 15; D gene: TRBD1; J gene: TRBJ1-3; V gene: TRBV19; CDR3 protein: CASSIDRGSGNTIYF; CDR3 DNA: TGTGCCAGTAGCATCGACAGGGGCTCTGGAAACACCATATATTTT
clone size: many; CDR3 length: 15; D gene: TRBD1; J gene: TRBJ2-1; V gene: TRBV5-1; CDR3 protein: CASRTGQGVFNEQFF; CDR3 DNA: TGCGCCAGCAGAACGGGGCAGGGGGTCTTCAATGAGCAGTTCTTC
clone size: many; CDR3 length: 14; D gene: .; J gene: TRBJ1-5; V gene: TRBV6-1; CDR3 protein: CASSVVEGYQPQHF; CDR3 DNA: TGTGCCAGCAGTGTTGTGGAGGGGTATCAGCCCCAGCATTTT
clone size: .; CDR3 length: 14; D gene: TRBD1; J gene: TRBJ2-7; V gene: TRBV5-4; CDR3 protein: CASSTTGYSYEQCF; CDR3 DNA: TGTGCCAGCAGCACGACAGGGTACTCCTACGAGCAGTGCTTC
clone size: few; CDR3 length: 15; D gene: .; J gene: TRBJ1-4; V gene: TRBV5-6; CDR3 protein: CASSRTVGYGEKLFF; CDR3 DNA: TGTGCCAGCAGCAGAACGGTAGGGTACGGTGAAAAACTGTTTTTT
clone size: many; CDR3 length: 15; D gene: .; J gene: TRBJ2-7; V gene: TRBV7-3; CDR3 protein: CASSAGGTPIYEQYF; CDR3 DNA: TGTGCCAGCAGCGCGGGCGGGACTCCCATCTACGAGCAGTACTTC
clone size: few; CDR3 length: 15; D gene: .; J gene: TRBJ1-4; V gene: TRBV6-1; CDR3 protein: CASSVGLGTGEKLFF; CDR3 DNA: TGTGCCAGCAGTGTGGGACTGGGTACGGGCGAAAAACTGTTTTTT
clone size: .; CDR3 length: 14; D gene: .; J gene: TRBJ1-2; V gene: TRBV11-3; CDR3 protein: CASSLWGGSDGYTF; CDR3 DNA: TGTGCCAGCAGCTTATGGGGGGGCAGTGACGGCTACACCTTC
clone size: few; CDR3 length: 15; D gene: .; J gene: TRBJ2-7; V gene: TRBV4-3; CDR3 protein: CASSPGTFRTYEQYF; CDR3 DNA: TGCGCCAGCAGCCCGGGGACCTTTAGAACCTACGAGCAGTACTTC
clone size: many; CDR3 length: 17; D gene: .; J gene: TRBJ2-7; V gene: TRBV28; CDR3 protein: CASRVGSLPPGIYEQYF; CDR3 DNA: TGTGCCAGCAGGGTGGGCAGCTTACCCCCTGGGATCTACGAGCAGTACTTC
clone size: many; CDR3 length: 13; D gene: .; J gene: TRBJ1-4; V gene: TRBV19; CDR3 protein: CASNSRGGEKLFF; CDR3 DNA: TGTGCCAGTAATTCCAGGGGTGGAGAAAAACTGTTTTTT
clone size: many; CDR3 length: 13; D gene: .; J gene: TRBJ2-2; V gene: TRBV9; CDR3 protein: CASSVGSHGELFF; CDR3 DNA: TGTGCCAGCAGCGTAGGATCCCACGGAGAGCTGTTTTTT
clone size: many; CDR3 length: 16; D gene: TRBD1; J gene: TRBJ1-6; V gene: TRBV27; CDR3 protein: CASSSINGQGNSPLHF; CDR3 DNA: TGTGCCAGCAGTTCGATTAATGGACAGGGGAATTCACCCCTCCACTTT
clone size: many; CDR3 length: 14; D gene: TRBD1; J gene: TRBJ2-1; V gene: TRBV27; CDR3 protein: CASRQGADYNEQFF; CDR3 DNA: TGTGCCAGCAGGCAGGGGGCGGATTACAATGAGCAGTTCTTC
clone size: many; CDR3 length: 18; D gene: TRBD2; J gene: TRBJ2-1; V gene: TRBV30; CDR3 protein: CAWSGGTSGRGQGNEQFF; CDR3 DNA: TGTGCCTGGAGTGGGGGGACTAGCGGGAGAGGCCAGGGGAATGAGCAGTTCTTC
clone size: .; CDR3 length: 13; D gene: .; J gene: TRBJ1-1; V gene: TRBV7-9; CDR3 protein: CAGSLGGNTEAFF; CDR3 DNA: TGTGCCGGCAGCTTAGGGGGAAACACTGAAGCTTTCTTT
clone size: .; CDR3 length: 14; D gene: TRBD1; J gene: TRBJ1-5; V gene: TRBV20-1; CDR3 protein: CSASPTGGGQPQHF; CDR3 DNA: TGCAGTGCTAGCCCCACAGGGGGCGGACAGCCCCAGCATTTT
clone size: many; CDR3 length: 13; D gene: .; J gene: TRBJ1-2; V gene: TRBV15; CDR3 protein: CATSRGRNYGYTF; CDR3 DNA: TGTGCCACCAGCAGAGGACGGAACTATGGCTACACCTTC
clone size: .; CDR3 length: 17; D gene: TRBD1; J gene: TRBJ2-3; V gene: TRBV6-2/TRBV6-3; CDR3 protein: CASSLWGDREGTDTQYF; CDR3 DNA: TGTGCCAGCAGTCTCTGGGGGGACAGGGAAGGCACAGATACGCAGTATTTT
clone size: .; CDR3 length: 15; D gene: .; J gene: TRBJ2-2; V gene: TRBV4-2; CDR3 protein: CASSQEGVGTGELFF; CDR3 DNA: TGTGCCAGCAGCCAAGAGGGGGTCGGGACCGGGGAGCTGTTTTTT
clone size: many; CDR3 length: 16; D gene: TRBD2; J gene: TRBJ2-2; V gene: TRBV7-2; CDR3 protein: CASSWGGLVITGELFF; CDR3 DNA: TGTGCCAGCAGCTGGGGGGGACTAGTGATCACCGGGGAGCTGTTTTTT
clone size: .; CDR3 length: 15; D gene: .; J gene: TRBJ2-1; V gene: TRBV3-1; CDR3 protein: CASSQGPDRYNEQFF; CDR3 DNA: TGTGCCAGCAGCCAAGGTCCCGACCGTTACAATGAGCAGTTCTTC
clone size: few; CDR3 length: 13; D gene: TRBD2; J gene: TRBJ2-1; V gene: TRBV20-1; CDR3 protein: CSARGLAGFEQFF; CDR3 DNA: TGCAGTGCTAGAGGACTAGCGGGATTTGAGCAGTTCTTC
clone size: few; CDR3 length: 11; D gene: .; J gene: TRBJ2-2; V gene: TRBV20-1; CDR3 protein: CSATYTGELFF; CDR3 DNA: TGCAGTGCTACATACACCGGGGAGCTGTTTTTT
clone size: many; CDR3 length: 13; D gene: .; J gene: TRBJ2-1; V gene: TRBV11-2; CDR3 protein: CASRSTGNNEQFF; CDR3 DNA: TGTGCCAGCAGGTCTACAGGGAACAATGAGCAGTTCTTC
clone size: .; CDR3 length: 14; D gene: .; J gene: TRBJ1-2; V gene: TRBV20-1; CDR3 protein: CSARVVQGPYGYTF; CDR3 DNA: TGCAGTGCTAGAGTAGTCCAGGGCCCCTATGGCTACACCTTC
clone size: many; CDR3 length: 12; D gene: .; J gene: TRBJ1-1; V gene: TRBV2; CDR3 protein: CASSLDSTEAFF; CDR3 DNA: TGTGCCAGCAGTTTAGACAGCACTGAAGCTTTCTTT
clone size: many; CDR3 length: 15; D gene: .; J gene: TRBJ1-1; V gene: TRBV28; CDR3 protein: CASSFIGRKNTEAFF; CDR3 DNA: TGTGCCAGCAGTTTTATAGGGAGAAAGAACACTGAAGCTTTCTTT
clone size: many; CDR3 length: 18; D gene: .; J gene: TRBJ2-1; V gene: TRBV5-1; CDR3 protein: CASSLVRDSSFHYNEQFF; CDR3 DNA: TGCGCCAGCAGCTTGGTAAGGGACTCCTCGTTCCACTACAATGAGCAGTTCTTC
clone size: many; CDR3 length: 16; D gene: TRBD1; J gene: TRBJ1-4; V gene: TRBV6-1; CDR3 protein: CASRPNPGGTNEKLFF; CDR3 DNA: TGTGCCAGCAGACCGAATCCAGGGGGGACTAATGAAAAACTGTTTTTT
clone size: few; CDR3 length: 11; D gene: .; J gene: TRBJ2-7; V gene: TRBV20-1; CDR3 protein: CSARAGAEQYF; CDR3 DNA: TGCAGTGCTAGGGCAGGGGCCGAGCAGTACTTC
clone size: few; CDR3 length: 14; D gene: .; J gene: TRBJ1-6; V gene: TRBV20-1; CDR3 protein: CSAAPHREGSPLHF; CDR3 DNA: TGCAGTGCTGCACCCCACAGGGAAGGATCACCCCTCCACTTT
clone size: .; CDR3 length: 18; D gene: .; J gene: TRBJ2-1; V gene: TRBV24-1; CDR3 protein: CATSDRKGSYNKYNEQFF; CDR3 DNA: TGTGCCACCAGTGATCGAAAAGGGTCCTACAACAAATACAATGAGCAGTTCTTC
clone size: many; CDR3 length: 15; D gene: .; J gene: TRBJ1-2; V gene: TRBV13; CDR3 protein: CASSRTPAGADGYTF; CDR3 DNA: TGTGCCAGCAGCCGAACCCCGGCGGGGGCTGATGGCTACACCTTC
clone size: .; CDR3 length: 15; D gene: TRBD2; J gene: TRBJ2-1; V gene: TRBV7-9; CDR3 protein: CASSSSLAGVGEQFF; CDR3 DNA: TGTGCCAGCAGCTCCAGTCTAGCGGGAGTGGGTGAGCAGTTCTTC
clone size: .; CDR3 length: 15; D gene: TRBD1; J gene: TRBJ2-5; V gene: TRBV14; CDR3 protein: CASSQVWTGQETQYF; CDR3 DNA: TGTGCCAGCAGCCAAGTTTGGACAGGGCAAGAGACCCAGTACTTC
clone size: many; CDR3 length: 17; D gene: TRBD2; J gene: TRBJ2-2; V gene: TRBV2; CDR3 protein: CASSDGTSGWNTGELFF; CDR3 DNA: TGTGCCAGCAGTGATGGGACTAGCGGGTGGAACACCGGGGAGCTGTTTTTT